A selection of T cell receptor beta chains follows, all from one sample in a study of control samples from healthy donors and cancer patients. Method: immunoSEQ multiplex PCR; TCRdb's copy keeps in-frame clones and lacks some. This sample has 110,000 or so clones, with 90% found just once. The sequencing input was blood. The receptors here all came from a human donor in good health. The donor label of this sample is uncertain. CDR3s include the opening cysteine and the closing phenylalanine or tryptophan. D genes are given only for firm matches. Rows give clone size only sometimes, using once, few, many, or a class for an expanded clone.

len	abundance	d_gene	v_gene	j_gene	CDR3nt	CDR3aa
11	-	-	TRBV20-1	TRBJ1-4	TGCAGTGGGGGGTTGGGTGAAAAACTGTTTTTT	CSGGLGEKLFF
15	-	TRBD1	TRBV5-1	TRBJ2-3	TGCGCCAGCAAGGGACAGGTGAGGGGCACAGATACGCAGTATTTT	CASKGQVRGTDTQYF
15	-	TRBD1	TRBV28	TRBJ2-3	TGTGCCAGCAGCCGGGACAGTTCTAGCACAGATACGCAGTATTTT	CASSRDSSSTDTQYF
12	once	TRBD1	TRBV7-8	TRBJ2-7	TGTGCCAGCGGCAGGGGGCCATACGAGCAGTACTTC	CASGRGPYEQYF
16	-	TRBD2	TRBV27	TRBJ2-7	TGTGCCAGCAGTCCTAGCGGGGGTACGACCTCCCTGGAGCAGTACTTC	CASSPSGGTTSLEQYF
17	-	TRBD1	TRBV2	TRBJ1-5	TGTGCCAGCAGTGAACCGGCAGGGGGTATGGGCAATCAGCCCCAGCATTTT	CASSEPAGGMGNQPQHF
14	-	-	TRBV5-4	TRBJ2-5	TGTGCCAGCAGCTTGGGTGGGGGGCTCGGGACCCAGTACTTC	CASSLGGGLGTQYF
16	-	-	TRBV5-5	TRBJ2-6	TGTGCCAGCAGCTTGGGCACAGGGTCCTGGGCCAACGTCCTGACTTTC	CASSLGTGSWANVLTF
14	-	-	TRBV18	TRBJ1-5	TGTGCCAGCTCACCGTCCGGGGAGGGTCAGCCCCAGCATTTT	CASSPSGEGQPQHF
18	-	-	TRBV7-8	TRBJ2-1	TGTGCCAGCAGCTTGTACCCTAAGACTAGAGCTATGGAGAATGAGCAGTTCTTC	CASSLYPKTRAMENEQFF
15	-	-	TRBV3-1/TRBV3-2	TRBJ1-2	TGTGCCAGCAGCCAAGGAATCGCCATTAACTATGGCTACACCTTC	CASSQGIAINYGYTF
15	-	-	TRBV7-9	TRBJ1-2	TGTGCCAGCAGCAACCACAGGGTTACTAACTATGGCTACACCTTC	CASSNHRVTNYGYTF
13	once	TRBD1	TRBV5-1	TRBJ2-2	TGCGCCAGCCAACAGGGGACCACCGGGGAGCTGTTTTTT	CASQQGTTGELFF
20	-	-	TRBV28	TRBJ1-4	TGTGCCAGCAGTTTGGTAATTTCCAGGGGACGCTCTCCTCCAAATGAAAAACTGTTTTTT	CASSLVISRGRSPPNEKLFF
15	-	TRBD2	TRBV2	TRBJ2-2	TGTGCCAGCAGTCGGCGGGGGGCGAACACCGGGGAGCTGTTTTTT	CASSRRGANTGELFF
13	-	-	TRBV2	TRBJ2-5	TGTGCCAGCCCCGGGACAACCAGAGAGACCCAGTACTTC	CASPGTTRETQYF
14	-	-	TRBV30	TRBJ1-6	TGTGCCGGGGCCAAACAGGGAGACGGATCACCCCTCCACTTT	CAGAKQGDGSPLHF
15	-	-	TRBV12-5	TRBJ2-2	TGTGCTAGTGGTTTAGGACAGACGAACACCGGGGAGCTGTTTTTT	CASGLGQTNTGELFF
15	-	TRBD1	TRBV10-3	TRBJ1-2	TGTGCCATCAGTGACGGGACAGCTTCTAACTATGGCTACACCTTC	CAISDGTASNYGYTF
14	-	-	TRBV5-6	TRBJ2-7	TGTGCCAGCAGCTTCAAGGGCGTGATCCACGAGCAGTACTTC	CASSFKGVIHEQYF
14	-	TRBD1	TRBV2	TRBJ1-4	TGTGCCAGCAATCGGGACAGGGCTGATGAAAAACTGTTTTTT	CASNRDRADEKLFF
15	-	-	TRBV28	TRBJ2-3	TGTGCCAGCAGTTCCGGGGGCCAAACCACAGATACGCAGTATTTT	CASSSGGQTTDTQYF
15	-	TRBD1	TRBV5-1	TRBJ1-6	TGCGCCAGCAGCTGGGACAGGGAACTTAATTCACCCCTCCACTTT	CASSWDRELNSPLHF
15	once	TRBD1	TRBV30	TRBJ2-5	TGTGCCTGGAGCCTGACAGGGGCGCTCATGGAGACCCAGTACTTC	CAWSLTGALMETQYF
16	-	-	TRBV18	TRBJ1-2	TGTGCCAGCTCCTTGGGCAGACCCCAGAACAACTATGGCTACACCTTC	CASSLGRPQNNYGYTF
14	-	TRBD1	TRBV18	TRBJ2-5	TGTGCCAGCTCGTATGACAGGGGCGAGGAGACCCAGTACTTC	CASSYDRGEETQYF
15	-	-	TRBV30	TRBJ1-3	TGTGCCTGGAGTGTACCAGGGACTCACGGAAACACCATATATTTT	CAWSVPGTHGNTIYF